This entry concerns a single TCR beta chain. Its antigen is unidentified. This entry comes from a study of T cells expressing NK-cell markers. Study-wide context: The TCR beta repertoires originated in sorted CD3+CD56+NKG2C+, CD3+CD56+NKG2C- and CD3+CD56-NKG2C+ T cells. Just one sequenced donor of eight was HCMV-seronegative, while seven were seropositive.

In generating TCR beta cDNA, 5'RACE template switching with UMIs was used. TCRdb re-called the 5' RACE reads; every CDR3 protein appears as one record, without DNA. In total, the table holds 150,000 to 170,000 distinct CDR3 sequences. Overall study findings and caveats: HCMV specificity of the expanded NKG2C+ T cell clones stayed unclear.

The TCR comes from a woman between 45 and 65 years old in good health. The sequencing sample was made of blood T cells: a sorted CD56 or NKG2C T cell subset, CD4+ or CD8+ T cells, or bulk PBMC T cells (not recorded which).

CDR3 loop: CASSLTGGNTGELFF. The V call is TRBV28, the J call TRBJ2-2; the TCRdb D gene call, TRBD1, has no DNA to confirm it. Per the germline V gene, CDR1 is MDHEN and CDR2 is SYDVKM. The CDR3 contains 15 residues.